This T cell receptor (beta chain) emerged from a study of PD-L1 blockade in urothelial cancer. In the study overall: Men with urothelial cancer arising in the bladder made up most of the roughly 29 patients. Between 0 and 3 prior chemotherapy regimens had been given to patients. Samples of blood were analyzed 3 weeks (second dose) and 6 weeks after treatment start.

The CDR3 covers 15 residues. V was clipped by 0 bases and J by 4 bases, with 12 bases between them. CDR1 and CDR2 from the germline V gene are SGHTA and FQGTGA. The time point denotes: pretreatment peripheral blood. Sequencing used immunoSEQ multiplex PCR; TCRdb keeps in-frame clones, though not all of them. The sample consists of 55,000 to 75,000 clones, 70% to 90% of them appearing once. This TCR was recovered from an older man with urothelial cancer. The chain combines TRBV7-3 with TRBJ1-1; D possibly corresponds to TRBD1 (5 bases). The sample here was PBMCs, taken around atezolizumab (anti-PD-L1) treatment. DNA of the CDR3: TGTGCCAGCAGCTTAACGGACATGGAGGGCACTGAAGCTTTCTTT. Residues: CASSLTDMEGTEAFF.